The entry below describes one TCR beta chain. The antigen is unknown. The sample is drawn from a study of response to subunit inactivated influenza vaccine. Study-wide findings and caveats: Only a handful of new T cells, the authors suggested, are recruited with each seasonal influenza vaccination.

The germline V and J ends were trimmed by 6 bases and 4 bases, with 10 bases remaining between them. The CDR3 is 14 amino acids. From germline, CDR1 is MNHNS and CDR2 SASEGT. TCRdb used MiXCR to reprocess the RT-PCR reads, holding one entry per CDR3 protein. The sample carries a few hundred thousand distinct CDR3 sequences, around 15% recorded once. This chain uses TRBV6-1 with TRBJ1-6, with TRBD1 as a possible D gene (6 bases). Sequences were derived from PBMCs from blood, sampled less than 13 days after vaccination. This sequence originates from a man in his fifties who received an inactivated influenza vaccine. CDR3 in DNA: TGTGCCAGCAGCATAGGGGGTTATAATTCACCCCTCCACTTT. This translates into CASSIGGYNSPLHF.